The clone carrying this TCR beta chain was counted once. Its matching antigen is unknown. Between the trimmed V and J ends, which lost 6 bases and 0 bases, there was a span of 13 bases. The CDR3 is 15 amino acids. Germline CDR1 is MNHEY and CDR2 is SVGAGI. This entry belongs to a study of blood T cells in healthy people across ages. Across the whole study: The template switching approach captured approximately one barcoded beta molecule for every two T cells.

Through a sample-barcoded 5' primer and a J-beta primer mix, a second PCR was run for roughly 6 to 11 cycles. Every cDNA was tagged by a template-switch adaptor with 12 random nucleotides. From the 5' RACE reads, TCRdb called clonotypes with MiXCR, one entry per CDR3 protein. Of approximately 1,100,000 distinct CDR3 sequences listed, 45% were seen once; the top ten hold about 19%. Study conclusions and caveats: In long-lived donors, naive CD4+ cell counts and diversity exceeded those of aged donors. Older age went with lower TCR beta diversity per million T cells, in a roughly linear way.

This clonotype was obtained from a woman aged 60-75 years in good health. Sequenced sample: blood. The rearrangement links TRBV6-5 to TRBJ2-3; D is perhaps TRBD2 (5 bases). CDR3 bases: TGTGCCAGCAGCTATGGACGGGAAAGCACAGATACGCAGTATTTT. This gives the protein CASSYGRESTDTQYF.